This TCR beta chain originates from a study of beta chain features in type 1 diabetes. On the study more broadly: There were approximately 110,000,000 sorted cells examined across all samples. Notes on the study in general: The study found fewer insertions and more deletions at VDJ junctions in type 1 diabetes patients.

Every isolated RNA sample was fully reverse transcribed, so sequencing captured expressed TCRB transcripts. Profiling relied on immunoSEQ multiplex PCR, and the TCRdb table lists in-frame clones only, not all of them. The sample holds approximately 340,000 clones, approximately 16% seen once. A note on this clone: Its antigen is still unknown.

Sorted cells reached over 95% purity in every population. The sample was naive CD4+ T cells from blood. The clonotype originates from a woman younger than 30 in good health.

For the CDR3, the DNA is TGTGCCAGCAGTAGGGCCGGGACAGAGAATGAAAAACTGTTTTTT. Translated: CASSRAGTENEKLFF. The chain carries TRBV4-2 and TRBJ1-4; 7 nucleotides align to TRBD1. Germline assignment: CDR1 LGHNA and CDR2 YNFKEQ. J lost 5 bases, V lost 6 bases, and 9 bases had no gene match. The length of the CDR3 is 15 residues.